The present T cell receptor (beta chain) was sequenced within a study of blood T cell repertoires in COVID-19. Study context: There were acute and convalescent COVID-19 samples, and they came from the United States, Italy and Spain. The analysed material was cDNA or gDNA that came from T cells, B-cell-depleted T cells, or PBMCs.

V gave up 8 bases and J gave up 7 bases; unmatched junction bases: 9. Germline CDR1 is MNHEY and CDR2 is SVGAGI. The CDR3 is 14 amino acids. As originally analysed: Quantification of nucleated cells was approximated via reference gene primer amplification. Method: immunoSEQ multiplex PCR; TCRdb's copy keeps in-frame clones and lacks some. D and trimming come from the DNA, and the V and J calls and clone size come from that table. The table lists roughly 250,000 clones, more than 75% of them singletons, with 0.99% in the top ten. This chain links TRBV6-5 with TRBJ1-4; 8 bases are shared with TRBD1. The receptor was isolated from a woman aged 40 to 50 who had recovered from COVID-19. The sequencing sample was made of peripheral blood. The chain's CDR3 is CASRGQGWTEKLFF. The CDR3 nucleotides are TGTGCCAGCCGCGGACAGGGTTGGACTGAAAAACTGTTTTTT.